This entry lists 27 T cell receptor beta chains sequenced from one sample in a study of cytomegalovirus exposure and HLA in healthy donors. The PCR made use of 60 Vbeta and 13 Jbeta primers. Method: immunoSEQ multiplex PCR; TCRdb's copy keeps in-frame clones and lacks some. The repertoire holds approximately 99,000 clones, around 73% seen once, with 3.5% to 4.5% in the top ten. Sequenced: PBMCs. These receptors were collected from a middle-aged man in good health and CMV-seronegative.

The rearrangement links TRBV19 to TRBJ2-7; D is possibly TRBD1 (7 bases). The ends were cut back, 9 bases at V and 2 bases at J, with 23 bases in the middle. Germline CDR1 reads LNHDA; CDR2 reads SQIVND (reference sequence). This CDR3 region has 16 residues. The CDR3 nucleotides are TGTGCCAGCAGGGGGGCCGGGTCTGGGTATGCCTACGAGCAGTACTTC. Translation: CASRGAGSGYAYEQYF.

This clone has only a few counts. The chain recombines TRBV5-1 with TRBJ2-7; 12 bases line up with TRBD2. Germline-derived CDR1 and CDR2 are SGHRS and YFSETQ. The CDR3 consists of 15 residues. The V and J ends lost 1 base and 7 bases, in that order; junction bases with no gene match: 6. In DNA form, the CDR3 reads TGCGCCAGCAGCTTGCGGACTAGCGGGGACTCTGAGCAGTACTTC. Amino acid sequence: CASSLRTSGDSEQYF.

This chain uses TRBV19 with TRBJ2-1; maybe TRBD2 (7 bases). The CDR3 contains 17 residues. Germline CDR1 LNHDA, CDR2 SQIVND (reference sequence). The V and J ends lost 8 bases and 0 bases respectively, with 20 bases between them. The CDR3: CASQSMGGPYSYNEQFF. As DNA, the CDR3 is TGTGCCAGTCAGTCTATGGGGGGGCCCTACTCCTACAATGAGCAGTTCTTC.

The chain couples TRBV7-9 to TRBJ2-7; 7 bases are shared with TRBD2. Trimming at V came to 2 bases and at J to 0 bases, leaving 10 bases not matched to a gene. CDR3 length: 17 residues. The germline CDR1 and CDR2 sequences are SEHNR and FQNEAQ (reference sequence). CDR3 DNA sequence: TGTGCCAGCAGCTTACGTCCGGGCCTAGCGGACTCCTACGAGCAGTACTTC. Its translation is CASSLRPGLADSYEQYF.

The V gene is TRBV5-1, the J gene TRBJ1-1; D gene uncertain. V shed 3 bases and J shed 0 bases, with 6 bases lying between them. This CDR3 contains 13 residues. The germline CDR1 and CDR2 sequences are SGHRS and YFSETQ. The chain's CDR3 is CASSSDMNTEAFF. For the CDR3, the DNA is TGCGCCAGCAGCTCTGACATGAACACTGAAGCTTTCTTT.

This clone was observed a handful of times. This CDR3 is CASSWGQLSSGNTIYF. The CDR3 DNA reads TGTGCCAGCAGTTGGGGACAGTTATCCTCTGGAAACACCATATATTTT. This chain connects TRBV6-5 to TRBJ1-3; 7 bases fit TRBD1. Germline V gene sequence: CDR1 MNHEY, CDR2 SVGAGI. V lost 4 bases and J lost 0; bases outside the gene matches: 6. The CDR3 runs 16 residues.

This chain links TRBV29-1 with TRBJ1-1, with D uncertain. The CDR3 is 13 residues long. Germline CDR1 SQVTM, CDR2 ANQGSEA. Trimming shortened V by 3 bases and J by 0 bases, and 8 bases separated the two germline ends. The CDR3: CSVDRGLNTEAFF. The CDR3 DNA reads TGCAGCGTTGATCGGGGATTGAACACTGAAGCTTTCTTT.

This chain uses TRBV29-1 with TRBJ1-5; 8 bases line up with TRBD1. The CDR3 runs to 15 residues. The germline gives CDR1 SQVTM, CDR2 ANQGSEA. The V segment lost 8 bases and the J segment 2 bases; nucleotides outside the gene matches: 11. The CDR3 nucleotides read TGCAGCCCGCACTCTTGGACAGGGTGCAATCAGCCCCAGCATTTT. Amino acids: CSPHSWTGCNQPQHF.

The chain is built from TRBV29-1 and TRBJ2-3, with 8 bases lining up with TRBD2. J was trimmed by 0 bases and V by 7 bases; bases with no gene match: 9. This CDR3 contains 15 residues. CDR1 is SQVTM, CDR2 ANQGSEA, per germline. The chain's CDR3 is CSGTSKRESTDTQYF. CDR3 sequence (DNA): TGCAGCGGCACTTCCAAGCGGGAGAGCACAGATACGCAGTATTTT.

The chain joins TRBV15 to TRBJ1-5; TRBD1 matches at 7 bases. V gave up 5 bases and J gave up 5 bases; unmatched junction bases: 6. The CDR3 consists of 14 residues. Germline V CDR1 and CDR2: LNHNV, YYDKDF (reference sequence). CDR3 nucleotides: TGTGCCACCAGCTCTGGCCAGGGGGATCAGCCCCAGCATTTT. Translating it yields CATSSGQGDQPQHF. The full variable domain, rest sourced from reference TRBV15 and TRBJ1-5, is DAMVIQNPRYQVTQFGKPVTLSCSQTLNHNVMYWYQQKSSQAPKLLFHYYDKDFNNEADTPDNFQSRRPNTSFCFLDIRSPGLGDTAMYLCATSSGQGDQPQHFGDGTRLSIL.

The V and J genes are TRBV5-1 and TRBJ2-2, with D possibly matching TRBD1 (6 bases). This CDR3 region has 15 residues. Germline V CDR1 and CDR2: SGHRS, YFSETQ. Trimming removed 5 bases at V and 1 base at J, with 12 bases between. The CDR3 nucleotides read TGCGCCAGCAGTCAGGGACAATTGAACACCGGGGAGCTGTTTTTT. It specifies CASSQGQLNTGELFF. The full variable domain, in which reference TRBV5-1 and TRBJ2-2 provide the parts outside the CDR3, is KAGVTQTPRYLIKTRGQQVTLSCSPISGHRSVSWYQQTPGQGLQFLFEYFSETQRNKGNFPGRFSGRQFSNSRSEMNVSTLELGDSALYLCASSQGQLNTGELFFGEGSRLTVL.

The chain uses TRBV25-1 and TRBJ1-2; 12 bases are a match to TRBD1. CDR1 and CDR2 (germline): MGHDK, SYGVNS. The CDR3 extends over 14 amino acids. V dropped 4 bases and J dropped 11; count of bases not matched to a gene: 8. CDR3 protein: CASSATGQGAEYTF. CDR3 nucleotide sequence: TGTGCCAGCAGTGCAACGGGACAGGGGGCAGAGTACACCTTC.

The rearrangement links TRBV28 to TRBJ1-2; D is possibly TRBD1 (5 bases). The CDR3 is 15 amino acids. Germline values: CDR1 MDHEN, CDR2 SYDVKM. V shed 1 base and J shed 5 bases, with 14 bases lying between them. The CDR3 DNA sequence: TGTGCCAGCAGTTTATTTTTGGGGGGATCTTATGGCTACACCTTC. Residues: CASSLFLGGSYGYTF.

The chain is built from TRBV28 and TRBJ2-1, with D maybe TRBD1 (5 bases). V was trimmed by 4 bases and J by 0 bases, leaving 13 bases between them. Germline loops: CDR1 MDHEN, CDR2 SYDVKM. CDR3 length: 16 amino acids. This chain's CDR3 is CASSSQAPSSYNEQFF. The CDR3 DNA is TGTGCCAGCAGTTCACAGGCCCCAAGCTCCTACAATGAGCAGTTCTTC.

The chain combines TRBV18 with TRBJ2-3, with D unclear. CDR1 and CDR2 from the germline V gene are KGHSH and LQKENI. The CDR3 sequence is 14 residues long. Trimming took off 10 bases at V and 1 base at J, with 15 bases between the two ends. CDR3 residues: CATVARWGTDTQYF. Written as DNA, the CDR3 is TGTGCCACTGTAGCCCGATGGGGCACAGATACGCAGTATTTT.

This clone appeared once. This rearrangement joins TRBV20-1 to TRBJ2-1; D is ambiguous. Trimming took 3 bases from V and 7 from J, leaving 4 bases between them. The CDR3 runs 10 residues. The germline V gene encodes CDR1 DFQATT and CDR2 SNEGSKA (reference sequence). The CDR3 nucleotides are TGCAGTGCTAGTAAAAATGAGCAGTTCTTC. Its protein is CSASKNEQFF.

This rearrangement joins TRBV11-2 to TRBJ2-5, with D maybe TRBD1 (5 bases). Germline V gene lookup returns CDR1 SGHAT and CDR2 FQNNGV. The CDR3 has 15 amino acids. V lost 3 bases to trimming and J lost 2 bases, with 13 bases between them. The CDR3 region is CASSLGQRPQETQYF. The DNA of the CDR3 is TGTGCCAGCAGCTTGGGGCAAAGACCACAAGAGACCCAGTACTTC. Supplemented by reference TRBV11-2 and TRBJ2-5, the full variable domain reads EAGVAQSPRYKIIEKRQSVAFWCNPISGHATLYWYQQILGQGPKLLIQFQNNGVVDDSQLPKDRFSAERLKGVDSTLKIQPAKLEDSAVYLCASSLGQRPQETQYFGPGTRLLVL.

The rearrangement links TRBV6-5 to TRBJ2-3; possibly TRBD2 for D (7 bases). The CDR3 runs 15 residues. V lost 2 bases, J lost 4 bases, and 13 bases lay in between. The germline gives CDR1 MNHEY, CDR2 SVGAGI. CDR3 in DNA: TGTGCCAGCAGTTACGGGGGGGCGGGATCAGATACGCAGTATTTT. Encoded protein: CASSYGGAGSDTQYF.

The V gene is TRBV27, the J gene TRBJ2-6; 9 nucleotides line up with TRBD1. V was clipped by 7 bases and J by 2 bases; unmatched bases: 12. Germline values: CDR1 MNHEY, CDR2 SMNVEV (reference sequence). The CDR3 is 18 amino acids. DNA for the CDR3: TGTGCCAGCACTCCGGGGGACAGGGACACCCCTGGGGCCAACGTCCTGACTTTC. It specifies CASTPGDRDTPGANVLTF. The full variable domain, completed using reference TRBV27 and TRBJ2-6, is EAQVTQNPRYLITVTGKKLTVTCSQNMNHEYMSWYRQDPGLGLRQIYYSMNVEVTDKGDVPEGYKVSRKEKRNFPLILESPSPNQTSLYFCASTPGDRDTPGANVLTFGAGSRLTVL.

On this clone itself: One junction end does not reproduce the germline sequence, and a read error may be involved. The V and J genes are TRBV27 and TRBJ2-1, with 9 bases fitting TRBD1. Germline V CDR1 and CDR2: MNHEY, SMNVEV (reference sequence). This CDR3 comprises 17 residues. CDR3 sequence: CTSTWSPGTGKLDEQFF. CDR3 DNA sequence: TGTACCAGCACTTGGTCCCCCGGGACAGGGAAGCTGGATGAGCAGTTCTTC.

This clone occurred many times. V and J are TRBV4-2 and TRBJ1-4, with 11 bases identical to TRBD1. The junction had 5 bases not matched to a gene; V was cut back by 0 bases and J by 8 bases. Looked up from germline, CDR1 is LGHNA and CDR2 is YNFKEQ. The CDR3 is 16 amino acids. CDR3 sequence: CASSQDTGTGGEKLFF. The CDR3 DNA is TGTGCCAGCAGCCAAGATACCGGGACAGGGGGGGAAAAACTGTTTTTT.

The rearrangement joins TRBV19 to TRBJ2-1, with 8 bases lining up with TRBD2. The length of the CDR3 is 14 residues. Germline lookup yields CDR1 LNHDA and CDR2 SQIVND (reference sequence). V lost 7 bases to trimming and J lost 10 bases; unmatched junction nucleotides: 12. The CDR3 DNA reads TGTGCCAGTAACGAGATCGGGGGGGCAAGGGAGCAGTTCTTC. It encodes CASNEIGGAREQFF. The full variable domain, rest sourced from reference TRBV19 and TRBJ2-1, is DGGITQSPKYLFRKEGQNVTLSCEQNLNHDAMYWYRQDPGQGLRLIYYSQIVNDFQKGDIAEGYSVSREKKESFPLTVTSAQKNPTAFYLCASNEIGGAREQFFGPGTRLTVL.

As for this clone: Sequence at one end of the junction differs from germline and may be a read error. The rearrangement links TRBV6-5 to TRBJ2-5; D possibly corresponds to TRBD2 (5 bases). This CDR3 is 12 amino acids long. From germline, CDR1 is MNHEY and CDR2 SVGAGI. CDR3 bases: TGTGCCAGCAGTGACTCCCCGAGGGCCCAGTACTTC. Protein: CASSDSPRAQYF.

The rearrangement links TRBV11-2 to TRBJ2-7; 9 nucleotides align to TRBD2. Germline values: CDR1 SGHAT, CDR2 FQNNGV. The CDR3 covers 16 residues. The trim removed 0 bases at V and 5 bases at J, leaving 8 bases unmatched. The CDR3 sequence: CASSLDGGGAYDEQYF. The CDR3 DNA reads TGTGCCAGCAGCTTAGACGGCGGGGGGGCCTATGACGAGCAGTACTTC.

V is TRBV5-4 and J is TRBJ2-1, with D possibly being TRBD2 (5 bases). Trimming stripped 7 bases from V and 6 bases from J, with 17 bases between. Looked up from germline, CDR1 is SGHNT and CDR2 is YYREEE (reference sequence). This CDR3 has 14 amino acids. The CDR3 DNA is TGTGCCAGCCTGCCCCGGGGAGAGCCCAATGAGCAGTTCTTC. It yields the protein CASLPRGEPNEQFF.

The chain combines TRBV5-4 with TRBJ1-1; 8 positions match TRBD1. With V trimmed by 0 bases and J by 4 bases, 2 bases remained unmatched. There are 14 residues in the CDR3. Germline lookup yields CDR1 SGHNT and CDR2 YYREEE (reference sequence). Here the CDR3 DNA reads TGTGCCAGCAGCTTGGGGACAGGGAGCACTGAAGCTTTCTTT. Translated, it gives CASSLGTGSTEAFF.

The V and J genes are TRBV29-1 and TRBJ2-4; maybe TRBD2 (5 bases). Germline V CDR1 and CDR2: SQVTM, ANQGSEA. V gave up 5 bases and J gave up 6 bases, with 26 bases separating them. The CDR3 runs 17 residues. Written as DNA, the CDR3 is TGCAGCGTTCGAAAAGGCTTGGATTCTAGCCATAGAAACATTCAGTACTTC. The encoded protein is CSVRKGLDSSHRNIQYF.